The source of this TCR beta chain is a study of blood T cell repertoires in COVID-19. Only in-frame clones appear in the TCRdb table, and some are missing; sequencing was by immunoSEQ multiplex PCR. The table includes about 89,000 clones, 80% detected once. Sequenced sample: peripheral blood. The sequence came from an elderly woman with acute or convalescent COVID-19.

CDR3 sequence: CASSRRQGALEQYF. DNA of the CDR3: TGTGCCAGCAGCCGGCGACAGGGGGCGCTTGAGCAGTACTTC. The genes are TRBV5-8 and TRBJ2-7; 10 bases agree with TRBD1. With 4 bases clipped from V and 7 bases from J, the junction kept 8 bases outside the gene matches. Germline assignment: CDR1 SGHTS and CDR2 YDEGEE. The CDR3 covers 14 residues.